Listed below are T cell receptor beta chains from one sample, sequenced in a study of cytomegalovirus exposure and HLA in healthy donors. Assay used: immunoSEQ multiplex PCR; TCRdb lists only in-frame clones, some missing. In the table there are 200,000 or so clones, roughly 74% of which are singletons. Sequences were obtained from PBMCs. Every receptor here comes from a woman in her twenties or thirties in good health and CMV-seropositive. CDR3s include the opening cysteine and the closing phenylalanine or tryptophan. The D gene is left open where the match is weak. Not all rows give a size; the values are once, few, many and, for expanded clones, a class.

J gene: TRBJ1-3
D gene: NA
V gene: TRBV18
clone size: few
CDR3 protein: CASSHISETWQLEGSGNTIYF
CDR3 DNA: TGTGCCAGCTCACACATATCGGAAACGTGGCAACTAGAGGGATCTGGAAACACCATATATTTT

J gene: TRBJ1-3
D gene: NA
V gene: TRBV5-6
clone size: few
CDR3 protein: CATTQAASGNTIYF
CDR3 DNA: TGTGCCACGACCCAGGCAGCATCTGGAAACACCATATATTTT

J gene: TRBJ1-1
D gene: NA
V gene: TRBV27
clone size: few
CDR3 protein: CASSNTGTEAFF
CDR3 DNA: TGTGCCAGCAGTAATACCGGGACAGAAGCTTTCTTT

J gene: TRBJ1-5
D gene: NA
V gene: TRBV6-1
clone size: few
CDR3 protein: CASSQGYLSNQPQHF
CDR3 DNA: TGTGCCAGCAGTCAGGGTTACCTTAGCAATCAGCCCCAGCATTTT

J gene: TRBJ1-4
D gene: TRBD1
V gene: TRBV7-9
clone size: NA
CDR3 protein: CASSSPGQGGEKLFF
CDR3 DNA: TGTGCCAGCAGCTCCCCGGGACAGGGTGGCGAAAAACTGTTTTTT

J gene: TRBJ2-2
D gene: TRBD1
V gene: TRBV4-1
clone size: NA
CDR3 protein: CASSHTGGTGELFF
CDR3 DNA: TGCGCCAGCAGCCATACAGGGGGCACCGGGGAGCTGTTTTTT

J gene: TRBJ1-2
D gene: NA
V gene: TRBV19
clone size: NA
CDR3 protein: CASSSQGDRYGYTF
CDR3 DNA: TGTGCCAGTAGTTCGCAGGGCGACCGCTATGGCTACACCTTC

J gene: TRBJ2-1
D gene: TRBD1
V gene: TRBV2
clone size: NA
CDR3 protein: CASSPQAGGEENEQFF
CDR3 DNA: TGTGCCAGCAGCCCCCAGGCAGGGGGCGAGGAGAATGAGCAGTTCTTC

J gene: TRBJ2-3
D gene: TRBD2
V gene: TRBV19
clone size: NA
CDR3 protein: CASSDQGGLGDTQYF
CDR3 DNA: TGTGCCAGTAGTGACCAGGGAGGGCTAGGGGATACGCAGTATTTT

J gene: TRBJ2-5
D gene: TRBD1
V gene: TRBV15
clone size: NA
CDR3 protein: CATSRRQLGQQETQYF
CDR3 DNA: TGTGCCACCAGCCGAAGACAGCTGGGACAGCAAGAGACCCAGTACTTC

J gene: TRBJ2-1
D gene: NA
V gene: TRBV7-6
clone size: NA
CDR3 protein: CASSPMANEQFF
CDR3 DNA: TGTGCCAGCAGCCCCATGGCCAATGAGCAGTTCTTC

J gene: TRBJ2-3
D gene: TRBD2
V gene: TRBV7-2
clone size: NA
CDR3 protein: CASSSKAAGGLRTDTQYF
CDR3 DNA: TGTGCCAGCAGCTCAAAGGCGGCGGGGGGGCTTAGGACAGATACGCAGTATTTT

J gene: TRBJ2-7
D gene: TRBD1
V gene: TRBV13
clone size: NA
CDR3 protein: CASSYRGKEQYF
CDR3 DNA: TGTGCCAGCAGCTACAGGGGGAAGGAGCAGTACTTC

J gene: TRBJ2-7
D gene: NA
V gene: TRBV21-1
clone size: NA
CDR3 protein: CASRQYEQYF
CDR3 DNA: TGTGCCAGCAGACAATACGAGCAGTACTTC

J gene: TRBJ2-7
D gene: NA
V gene: TRBV6-5
clone size: NA
CDR3 protein: CASTRGKPGEQYF
CDR3 DNA: TGTGCCAGCACTCGGGGGAAACCCGGGGAGCAGTACTTC

J gene: TRBJ1-2
D gene: NA
V gene: TRBV5-6
clone size: NA
CDR3 protein: CASRGPSGYTF
CDR3 DNA: TGTGCCAGCAGGGGCCCATCTGGCTACACCTTC

J gene: TRBJ1-1
D gene: NA
V gene: TRBV10-3
clone size: NA
CDR3 protein: CAISAGENTEAFF
CDR3 DNA: TGTGCCATCAGTGCGGGGGAGAACACTGAAGCTTTCTTT

J gene: TRBJ1-1
D gene: TRBD1
V gene: TRBV15
clone size: once
CDR3 protein: CATSGRDSMNTEAFF
CDR3 DNA: TGTGCCACCAGCGGCCGGGACAGCATGAACACTGAAGCTTTCTTT

J gene: TRBJ2-1
D gene: NA
V gene: TRBV7-2
clone size: NA
CDR3 protein: CASSRQRPYNEQFF
CDR3 DNA: TGTGCCAGCAGCCGCCAGCGCCCCTACAATGAGCAGTTCTTC

J gene: TRBJ2-1
D gene: TRBD2
V gene: TRBV4-3
clone size: NA
CDR3 protein: CASSNRLAEYNEQFF
CDR3 DNA: TGCGCCAGCAGCAACCGACTAGCGGAATACAATGAGCAGTTCTTC

J gene: TRBJ1-1
D gene: NA
V gene: TRBV5-1
clone size: few
CDR3 protein: CASSSSTVNTEAFF
CDR3 DNA: TGCGCCAGCAGCTCCTCGACTGTGAACACTGAAGCTTTCTTT

J gene: TRBJ1-1
D gene: NA
V gene: TRBV6-5
clone size: NA
CDR3 protein: CASSLLTDTEAFF
CDR3 DNA: TGTGCCAGCAGCCTCCTAACCGACACTGAAGCTTTCTTT

J gene: TRBJ1-2
D gene: NA
V gene: TRBV19
clone size: few
CDR3 protein: CASTPGDGSNYGYTF
CDR3 DNA: TGTGCCAGTACCCCAGGGGACGGCTCTAACTATGGCTACACCTTC

J gene: TRBJ2-2
D gene: NA
V gene: TRBV9
clone size: NA
CDR3 protein: CASSIGSTGELFF
CDR3 DNA: TGTGCCAGCAGCATCGGGTCGACCGGGGAGCTGTTTTTT

J gene: TRBJ1-5
D gene: NA
V gene: TRBV2
clone size: NA
CDR3 protein: CASSVRRGRNQPQHF
CDR3 DNA: TGTGCCAGCAGTGTAAGGAGGGGACGCAATCAGCCCCAGCATTTT

J gene: TRBJ1-2
D gene: NA
V gene: TRBV27
clone size: NA
CDR3 protein: CASREWGKGDDGYTF
CDR3 DNA: TGTGCCAGCAGAGAATGGGGAAAGGGAGACGATGGCTACACCTTC

J gene: TRBJ2-2
D gene: NA
V gene: TRBV10-2
clone size: NA
CDR3 protein: CASFGRVGSNTGELFF
CDR3 DNA: TGCGCCAGCTTCGGCAGGGTAGGGTCCAACACCGGGGAGCTGTTTTTT

J gene: TRBJ2-3
D gene: NA
V gene: TRBV5-1
clone size: NA
CDR3 protein: CASSFRLANTDTQYF
CDR3 DNA: TGCGCCAGCAGCTTTCGGCTAGCGAACACAGATACGCAGTATTTT

J gene: TRBJ2-1
D gene: NA
V gene: TRBV7-2
clone size: NA
CDR3 protein: CASTYYNEQLF
CDR3 DNA: TGTGCCAGCACCTACTACAATGAGCAGCTCTTC

J gene: TRBJ2-2
D gene: NA
V gene: TRBV7-2
clone size: once
CDR3 protein: CASSLVGGAGELFF
CDR3 DNA: TGTGCCAGCAGCTTAGTGGGGGGAGCCGGGGAGCTGTTTTTT

J gene: TRBJ2-7
D gene: NA
V gene: TRBV2
clone size: NA
CDR3 protein: CASGREEFYEQYF
CDR3 DNA: TGTGCCAGCGGGCGGGAAGAATTCTACGAGCAGTACTTC

J gene: TRBJ1-1
D gene: NA
V gene: TRBV19
clone size: once
CDR3 protein: CASSLRTAMNTEAFF
CDR3 DNA: TGTGCCAGTAGTTTAAGGACAGCCATGAACACTGAAGCTTTCTTT

J gene: TRBJ1-5
D gene: NA
V gene: TRBV25-1
clone size: few
CDR3 protein: CASSAQGHQPQHF
CDR3 DNA: TGTGCCAGCAGTGCCCAGGGTCATCAGCCCCAGCATTTT

J gene: TRBJ2-7
D gene: TRBD1
V gene: TRBV19
clone size: NA
CDR3 protein: CASIRSGTGRYEQYF
CDR3 DNA: TGTGCCAGTATTCGGTCTGGGACAGGGAGGTACGAGCAGTACTTC

J gene: TRBJ1-2
D gene: TRBD1
V gene: TRBV7-9
clone size: NA
CDR3 protein: CASSLAGTGAITNYGYTF
CDR3 DNA: TGTGCCAGCAGCTTAGCGGGTACAGGGGCCATTACTAACTATGGCTACACCTTC

J gene: TRBJ2-3
D gene: TRBD2
V gene: TRBV4-3
clone size: once
CDR3 protein: CASSQGLAADTQYF
CDR3 DNA: TGCGCCAGCAGCCAGGGACTAGCGGCGGATACGCAGTATTTT

J gene: TRBJ2-2
D gene: NA
V gene: TRBV5-6
clone size: NA
CDR3 protein: CASSRTVERFAGELFF
CDR3 DNA: TGTGCCAGCAGCCGGACAGTTGAGAGATTCGCCGGGGAGCTGTTTTTT

J gene: TRBJ2-7
D gene: TRBD2
V gene: TRBV7-2
clone size: once
CDR3 protein: CASSLFSGVSEQYF
CDR3 DNA: TGTGCCAGCAGCTTATTCAGCGGGGTAAGCGAGCAGTACTTC

J gene: TRBJ2-7
D gene: TRBD1
V gene: TRBV29-1
clone size: NA
CDR3 protein: CSVGGLGQNYEQYF
CDR3 DNA: TGCAGCGTTGGGGGTCTGGGACAGAACTACGAGCAGTACTTC

J gene: TRBJ2-3
D gene: TRBD1
V gene: TRBV7-2
clone size: NA
CDR3 protein: CASSFGTGRTDTQYF
CDR3 DNA: TGTGCCAGCAGCTTTGGGACAGGCCGCACAGATACGCAGTATTTT

J gene: TRBJ2-7
D gene: NA
V gene: TRBV27
clone size: NA
CDR3 protein: CASSLAVGNEQYF
CDR3 DNA: TGTGCCAGCAGTTTAGCGGTCGGTAACGAGCAGTACTTC

J gene: TRBJ1-5
D gene: NA
V gene: TRBV6-1
clone size: NA
CDR3 protein: CASNPTGSNQPQHF
CDR3 DNA: TGTGCCAGCAACCCAACAGGGTCCAATCAGCCCCAGCATTTT

J gene: TRBJ1-1
D gene: TRBD1
V gene: TRBV7-3
clone size: NA
CDR3 protein: CASSLTGGKTEAFF
CDR3 DNA: TGTGCCAGCAGCTTGACAGGGGGCAAGACTGAAGCTTTCTTT

J gene: TRBJ1-5
D gene: NA
V gene: TRBV7-8
clone size: NA
CDR3 protein: CASSLYRVGQPQHF
CDR3 DNA: TGTGCCAGCAGCCTATACAGGGTCGGGCAGCCCCAGCATTTT

J gene: TRBJ2-3
D gene: NA
V gene: TRBV5-1
clone size: NA
CDR3 protein: CASSWFSGSTDTQYF
CDR3 DNA: TGCGCCAGCAGCTGGTTTAGCGGAAGCACAGATACGCAGTATTTT

J gene: TRBJ1-4
D gene: TRBD1
V gene: TRBV5-1
clone size: once
CDR3 protein: CASSSGQGIRTNEKLFF
CDR3 DNA: TGCGCCAGCAGCTCCGGACAGGGGATAAGAACTAATGAAAAACTGTTTTTT

J gene: TRBJ2-7
D gene: NA
V gene: TRBV25-1
clone size: NA
CDR3 protein: CASSESPNGYEQYF
CDR3 DNA: TGTGCCAGCAGTGAATCGCCGAACGGTTACGAGCAGTACTTC

J gene: TRBJ2-7
D gene: NA
V gene: TRBV11-2
clone size: NA
CDR3 protein: CASSLDQAGMYYEQYF
CDR3 DNA: TGTGCCAGCAGCTTAGATCAGGCAGGGATGTACTACGAGCAGTACTTC

J gene: TRBJ2-7
D gene: TRBD1
V gene: TRBV4-2
clone size: NA
CDR3 protein: CASSQDWGQGYEQYF
CDR3 DNA: TGTGCCAGCAGCCAAGATTGGGGACAGGGGTACGAGCAGTACTTC

J gene: TRBJ2-1
D gene: NA
V gene: TRBV2
clone size: NA
CDR3 protein: CASMGRWDEQFF
CDR3 DNA: TGTGCCAGCATGGGGAGATGGGATGAGCAGTTCTTC

J gene: TRBJ1-1
D gene: NA
V gene: TRBV19
clone size: NA
CDR3 protein: CASSIRETEAFF
CDR3 DNA: TGTGCCAGTAGTATACGGGAGACTGAAGCTTTCTTT